The 26 T cell receptor beta chains in this list originate from one sample, sequenced in a study of cytomegalovirus exposure and HLA in healthy donors. PCR used 60 Vbeta primers and 13 Jbeta primers. Produced via immunoSEQ multiplex PCR; TCRdb's table is partial and in-frame only. Among about 110,000 clones listed, approximately 76% were seen once. Sequenced sample: PBMCs. The receptors stem from a man aged 18 to 30 in good health and CMV-seronegative.

This clone has a single count. The chain couples TRBV4-2 to TRBJ2-3; 11 bases fit TRBD2. Germline trimming cut 0 bases from V and 0 bases from J; bases unmatched to any gene: 11. Germline CDR1 and CDR2: LGHNA and YNFKEQ. This CDR3 has 20 amino acids. The CDR3 bases are TGTGCCAGCAGCCAAGAAGTAGGTAGCGGGGGGGCCACTAGCACAGATACGCAGTATTTT. This translates into CASSQEVGSGGATSTDTQYF.

The gene calls are TRBV5-1 and TRBJ2-1; 7 positions match TRBD1. The CDR3 covers 14 residues. V gave up 1 base and J gave up 9 bases; unmatched junction bases: 7. Germline-derived CDR1 and CDR2 are SGHRS and YFSETQ. The DNA for the CDR3 is TGCGCCAGCAGCTTGTTGCAGGGGGTAGGTGAGCAGTTCTTC. This translates into CASSLLQGVGEQFF.

The rearrangement links TRBV27 to TRBJ2-1, with TRBD2 matching over 9 bases. Trimming removed 2 bases from V and 9 bases from J; junction bases left unmatched: 8. The CDR3 has 15 amino acids. Per the germline V gene, CDR1 is MNHEY and CDR2 is SMNVEV (reference sequence). The CDR3 nucleotides are TGTGCCAGCAGTTTAGGGCGCGGGGGGGCGGGTGAGCAGTTCTTC. Amino acids: CASSLGRGGAGEQFF.

The chain carries TRBV7-3 and TRBJ2-3, with TRBD2 matching over 12 bases. Germline values: CDR1 SGHTA, CDR2 FQGTGA. The CDR3 totals 17 residues. V shed 1 base, J shed 0 bases, and the junction held 2 bases outside the gene matches. The CDR3 here is CASSLRGTSGSTDTQYF. CDR3 nucleotide sequence: TGTGCCAGCAGCTTAAGGGGGACTAGCGGGAGCACAGATACGCAGTATTTT. Using reference TRBV7-3 and TRBJ2-3 for the parts outside the CDR3, the full variable domain is GAGVSQTPSNKVTEKGKYVELRCDPISGHTALYWYRQSLGQGPEFLIYFQGTGAADDSGLPNDRFFAVRPEGSVSTLKIQRTERGDSAVYLCASSLRGTSGSTDTQYFGPGTRLTVL.

On this clone: A read error may produce the germline difference seen at one junction end. The identical CDR3 is also encoded by other nucleotide sequences in the sample. The J gene is TRBJ1-1, the V gene TRBV29-1; 9 bases align to TRBD1. CDR3 length equals 13 residues. Germline-derived CDR1 and CDR2 are SQVTM and ANQGSEA. CDR3 bases: TGCAGCGTTGATGGACAGGGGTTCACTGAAGCTTTCTTC. It specifies CSVDGQGFTEAFF.

The rearrangement uses TRBV25-1 and TRBJ1-2; 9 bases agree with TRBD1. Germline lookup yields CDR1 MGHDK and CDR2 SYGVNS. V lost 1 base to trimming and J lost 4 bases; unmatched junction nucleotides: 7. CDR3 length equals 16 residues. The CDR3: CASSEFRDRDRYGYTF. CDR3 nucleotides: TGTGCCAGCAGTGAATTCCGGGACAGGGACCGCTATGGCTACACCTTC.

V and J are TRBV5-8 and TRBJ1-1, with 12 bases fitting TRBD1. Germline trimming cut 0 bases from V and 1 base from J; bases unmatched to any gene: 10. CDR1 and CDR2 (germline): SGHTS, YDEGEE. This CDR3 contains 19 residues. The CDR3 loop is CASSLEGQGASFGNTEAFF. The DNA of the CDR3 is TGTGCCAGCAGCTTGGAGGGACAGGGGGCTTCATTTGGGAACACTGAAGCTTTCTTT.

The chain employs TRBV5-4 and TRBJ2-3; 11 nucleotides agree with TRBD2. The germline gives CDR1 SGHNT, CDR2 YYREEE (reference sequence). This CDR3 has 18 residues. With 0 bases clipped from V and 0 bases from J, the junction kept 6 bases outside the gene matches. The CDR3 DNA reads TGTGCCAGCAGCTTGGGTAGCGGGGGGGCCTTTAGCACAGATACGCAGTATTTT. This codes for CASSLGSGGAFSTDTQYF.

In this sample, this clone turned up a few times. The gene calls are TRBV6-1 and TRBJ1-6, with 7 bases that match TRBD1. Germline-derived CDR1 and CDR2 are MNHNS and SASEGT. The CDR3 spans 13 residues. J lost 7 bases, V lost 6 bases, and 3 bases had no gene match. CDR3 in DNA: TGTGCCAGCAGCCGGGACAGAAATTCACCCCTCCACTTT. This sequence encodes CASSRDRNSPLHF.

The V gene is TRBV10-3, the J gene TRBJ2-6; maybe TRBD1 (6 bases). The CDR3 sequence is 18 residues long. In germline, CDR1 is ENHRY, CDR2 SYGVKD. Trimming stripped 2 bases from V and 0 bases from J, with 14 bases between. The CDR3 region has the DNA TGTGCCATCAGTGAGCGGGGACAACCTGTCTCTGGGGCCAACGTCCTGACTTTC. This sequence encodes CAISERGQPVSGANVLTF.

This clone was seen a handful of times. The J gene is TRBJ2-7, the V gene TRBV2; weak D call: TRBD1 (5 bases). CDR3 length: 14 amino acids. CDR1 is SNHLY, CDR2 FYNNEI, per germline. Deletions cut 7 bases from V and 5 bases from J, with 18 bases between. CDR3 region: CASKTDTGGNEQYF. The CDR3 DNA reads as TGTGCCAGCAAAACGGACACGGGTGGGAACGAGCAGTACTTC.

Written as DNA, the CDR3 is TGCAGCGTTCTAAGGGGCGGCAACTACGAGCAGTACTTC. This codes for CSVLRGGNYEQYF. V and J are TRBV29-1 and TRBJ2-7, with D maybe TRBD1 (5 bases). The V end lost 5 bases, the J end lost 3 bases, and 14 bases lay between the germline ends. This CDR3 has 13 residues. In germline, CDR1 is SQVTM, CDR2 ANQGSEA.

With regard to this clone: Sequence at one end of the junction differs from germline and may be a read error. This sample includes further DNA sequences coding for the same CDR3. The chain links TRBV7-9 to TRBJ1-2, with D uncertain. The CDR3 runs 16 residues. CDR1 and CDR2 from the germline V gene are SEHNR and FQNEAQ (reference sequence). The CDR3 DNA reads TGCGCCAGCAGCCCCAGGTGGGCCAGTGAAGGATATGGCTACACCTTC. Amino acids: CASSPRWASEGYGYTF.

The gene calls are TRBV27 and TRBJ1-2, with TRBD1 matching over 11 bases. V trimming: 2 bases; J trimming: 4 bases; junction bases outside the gene matches: 3. CDR1 is MNHEY, CDR2 SMNVEV, per germline (reference sequence). This CDR3 contains 15 residues. This CDR3 reads CASSLGTGGIYGYTF. Written as DNA, the CDR3 is TGTGCCAGCAGTTTAGGGACAGGGGGGATCTATGGCTACACCTTC.

This clone has a handful of counts. This chain connects TRBV28 to TRBJ1-2, with D unclear. Germline V gives CDR1 MDHEN, CDR2 SYDVKM. This CDR3 has 13 amino acids. Deletions cut 3 bases from V and 8 bases from J, with 13 bases between. The CDR3 coding sequence is TGTGCCAGCAGTTTGGGATTGGAGCGGGGCTACACCTTC. As protein: CASSLGLERGYTF.

This sequence joins TRBV9 and TRBJ2-1, with TRBD1 matching 11 bases. V was clipped by 2 bases and J by 6 bases; unmatched bases: 1. In germline, CDR1 is SGDLS, CDR2 YYNGEE. The CDR3 runs 14 residues. The CDR3 region has the DNA TGTGCCAGCAGCGTGGGGACAGGGGGCAATGAGCAGTTCTTC. This translates into CASSVGTGGNEQFF.

The chain is built from TRBV6-5 and TRBJ2-1, with D possibly TRBD2 on 6 matching bases. Per germline, CDR1 MNHEY and CDR2 SVGAGI. V lost 8 bases, J lost 5 bases, and 13 bases lay in between. This CDR3 spans 13 amino acids. CDR3 bases: TGTGCCAGCCTAGCGCTCAATCACAATGAGCAGTTCTTC. Translated, it gives CASLALNHNEQFF.

The chain joins TRBV27 to TRBJ2-7, with D unclear. Germline values: CDR1 MNHEY, CDR2 SMNVEV (reference sequence). Trimming took 5 bases from V and 6 from J, leaving 17 bases between them. The CDR3 contains 14 residues. The CDR3 spells CASSTVGREVEQYF. The CDR3 DNA reads as TGTGCCAGCAGTACCGTCGGCAGAGAGGTCGAGCAGTACTTC.

V is TRBV6-5 and J is TRBJ1-2, with 7 bases identical to TRBD1. Germline values: CDR1 MNHEY, CDR2 SVGAGI. This CDR3 contains 14 residues. V was pared by 5 bases and J by 4 bases, with 7 bases of the junction left unmatched. This CDR3 is CASSAYRGLYGYTF. The CDR3 bases are TGTGCCAGCAGTGCATACAGGGGCCTCTATGGCTACACCTTC.

The V gene is TRBV6-1, the J gene TRBJ2-7; 9 bases align to TRBD1. This CDR3 contains 13 residues. Germline V gene sequence: CDR1 MNHNS, CDR2 SASEGT. Germline trimming cut 6 bases from V and 4 bases from J; bases unmatched to any gene: 4. The CDR3 loop reads CASRGTGRYEQYF. The CDR3 coding sequence is TGTGCCAGCAGGGGGACAGGGAGGTACGAGCAGTACTTC.

This chain links TRBV28 with TRBJ1-5, with a weak D call TRBD1 (5 bases). The V gene lost 4 bases and the J gene lost 3 bases, with 10 bases spanning the gap. This CDR3 has 14 amino acids. Germline V gene sequence: CDR1 MDHEN, CDR2 SYDVKM. CDR3 protein: CASSSRQFNQPQHF. In DNA form, the CDR3 reads TGTGCCAGCAGTTCCCGACAGTTCAATCAGCCCCAGCATTTT. Looking up the rest from reference TRBV28 and TRBJ1-5 gives the full variable domain: DVKVTQSSRYLVKRTGEKVFLECVQDMDHENMFWYRQDPGLGLRLIYFSYDVKMKEKGDIPEGYSVSREKKERFSLILESASTNQTSMYLCASSSRQFNQPQHFGDGTRLSIL.

This clone was seen more than once but under ten times. The chain couples TRBV7-2 to TRBJ1-1, with no clear D. The V gene lost 5 bases and the J gene lost 9 bases, with 16 bases spanning the gap. CDR3 size: 13 residues. The germline CDR1 and CDR2 sequences are SGHTA and FQGNSA. CDR3 nucleotide sequence: TGTGCCAGCAGCAGCGGGGTGGTAGGGCAAGCTTTCTTT. This encodes CASSSGVVGQAFF.

The V gene is TRBV27, the J gene TRBJ2-7; TRBD1 is a possible D gene (6 bases). CDR3 size: 18 residues. V was pared by 4 bases and J by 2 bases, with 24 bases between. CDR1 MNHEY and CDR2 SMNVEV come from the germline V gene (reference sequence). The CDR3: CASSSETGGAGRTYEQYF. The DNA of the CDR3 is TGTGCCAGCAGTTCTGAGACAGGTGGGGCGGGTAGGACCTACGAGCAGTACTTC.

This clone was seen just once. This chain links TRBV14 with TRBJ2-7; 9 bases map to TRBD1. Germline CDR1 SGHDN, CDR2 FVKESK. There are 15 residues in the CDR3. V was pared by 1 base and J by 2 bases, with 3 bases of the junction left unmatched. The CDR3 DNA reads as TGTGCCAGCAGCCAAGGGGGGACAGGGACCTACGAGCAGTACTTC. Translating gives CASSQGGTGTYEQYF. The whole variable domain, filled in from reference TRBV14 and TRBJ2-7, reads EAGVTQFPSHSVIEKGQTVTLRCDPISGHDNLYWYRRVMGKEIKFLLHFVKESKQDESGMPNNRFLAERTGGTYSTLKVQPAELEDSGVYFCASSQGGTGTYEQYFGPGTRLTVT.

The chain uses TRBV7-2 and TRBJ1-2; TRBD1 aligns across 7 bases. Unmatched junction bases numbered 1, after V lost 1 base and J lost 2 bases. This CDR3 is built from 14 residues. Germline V gene sequence: CDR1 SGHTA, CDR2 FQGNSA. This CDR3 is CASSLVTGNYGYTF. The CDR3, as DNA: TGTGCCAGCAGCTTAGTGACAGGGAACTATGGCTACACCTTC.

This clone was observed a single time. The chain links TRBV4-3 to TRBJ2-2; maybe TRBD1 (8 bases). The V and J ends lost 3 bases and 9 bases respectively, with 14 bases between them. The germline V gene encodes CDR1 LGHNA and CDR2 YSLEER. The CDR3 is 14 amino acids. The CDR3 sequence is CASSHYRGGRELFF. CDR3 bases: TGCGCCAGCAGCCATTACAGGGGGGGCAGGGAGCTGTTTTTT.